The clone carrying this TCR beta chain has more than one count but fewer than ten. Germline V gene lookup returns CDR1 MNHEY and CDR2 SVGAGI. CDR3 length equals 10 residues. Trimming removed 10 bases from V and 3 bases from J, with 6 bases in between. The sample comes from a study of T-cell reconstitution after alpha-beta-depleted transplantation in children. The TCRbeta library was prepared with unique molecular identifiers. From the PCR reads, TCRdb called clonotypes with MiXCR, one entry per CDR3 protein. Of 330,000 or so distinct CDR3 sequences listed, 9% to 12% are singletons. This receptor was obtained from a human donor who donated a stem cell graft to a child with acute lymphoblastic leukemia. This chain joins TRBV6-5 and TRBJ1-2; D gene uncertain. The sample in question was PBMCs from the stem cell graft donor, obtained from the stem cell graft. DNA of the CDR3: TGTGCCACATTTTACTATGGCTACACCTTC. Translated, it gives CATFYYGYTF.